This entry lists 20 T cell receptor beta chains sequenced from one sample in a study of blood T cell repertoires in COVID-19. The table came from immunoSEQ multiplex PCR; TCRdb's copy has only in-frame clones and leaves some out. This table has about 160,000 clones, around 85% appearing once. Sample: peripheral blood. The receptor set was obtained from a human donor with acute or convalescent COVID-19. The donor label of this sample is uncertain.

Here the CDR3 DNA reads TGTGCCAGCAGCTTAGATGTCGGCGGGAGAGCTGAAAAACTGTTTTTT. As protein: CASSLDVGGRAEKLFF. The rearrangement links TRBV7-8 to TRBJ1-4; no reliable D call. This CDR3 is built from 16 residues. Trimming left V 1 base short and J 7 bases short, with 16 bases between. Germline CDR1 is SGHVS and CDR2 is FQNEAQ.

This sequence joins TRBV25-1 and TRBJ1-2; tentative D call: TRBD1 (6 bases). Germline values: CDR1 MGHDK, CDR2 SYGVNS. V lost 5 bases and J 3 bases, leaving 10 bases between the germline ends. This CDR3 has 13 residues. The DNA for the CDR3 is TGTGCCAGCAGTAAGGGACAAGACTATGGCTACACCTTC. Its protein product is CASSKGQDYGYTF.

This rearrangement joins TRBV9 to TRBJ1-1, with 8 bases matching TRBD1. Germline CDR1 reads SGDLS; CDR2 reads YYNGEE. Germline trimming cut 3 bases from V and 4 bases from J; bases unmatched to any gene: 11. The CDR3 consists of 16 residues. The CDR3: CASSDQQGVTSTEAFF. The CDR3 coding sequence is TGTGCCAGCAGCGACCAACAGGGGGTGACGAGCACTGAAGCTTTCTTT. Supplemented by reference TRBV9 and TRBJ1-1, the full variable domain reads DSGVTQTPKHLITATGQRVTLRCSPRSGDLSVYWYQQSLDQGLQFLIQYYNGEERAKGNILERFSAQQFPDLHSELNLSSLELGDSALYFCASSDQQGVTSTEAFFGQGTRLTVV.

The J gene is TRBJ1-3, the V gene TRBV4-1; D not certain. The CDR3 is 16 residues long. CDR1 MGHRA and CDR2 YSYEKL come from the germline V gene. The germline V and J ends were trimmed by 2 bases and 0 bases, with 11 bases remaining between them. The CDR3 loop reads CASSQPGRSSGNTIYF. In nucleotides, the CDR3 is TGCGCCAGCAGCCAACCAGGAAGAAGCTCTGGAAACACCATATATTTT.

This rearrangement joins TRBV2 to TRBJ2-2; TRBD2 is a possible D gene (5 bases). The CDR3 totals 13 residues. Trimming left V 4 bases short and J 7 bases short, with 10 bases between. The germline CDR1 and CDR2 sequences are SNHLY and FYNNEI. The CDR3 loop reads CASSVMAGGELFF. The CDR3 DNA follows: TGTGCCAGCAGTGTTATGGCGGGCGGGGAGCTGTTTTTT.

CDR3 amino acids: CASSQAPQGVNTIYF. The CDR3 coding sequence is TGCGCCAGCAGCCAAGCCCCACAGGGAGTGAACACCATATATTTT. This chain connects TRBV4-3 to TRBJ1-3; D might be TRBD1 (6 bases). V lost 1 base and J lost 7, with 14 bases in between. This CDR3 has 15 residues. Germline V lookup: CDR1 LGHNA, CDR2 YSLEER.

The rearrangement joins TRBV20-1 to TRBJ1-1, with D possibly TRBD1 on 5 matching bases. Germline CDR1 DFQATT, CDR2 SNEGSKA (reference sequence). This CDR3 spans 11 amino acids. V was trimmed by 6 bases and J by 0 bases, leaving 5 bases between them. Written as DNA, the CDR3 is TGCAGTGCCAGGGTGAACACTGAAGCTTTCTTT. Translation: CSARVNTEAFF.

This clone was counted once. V usage is TRBV19 and J usage is TRBJ1-5, with 8 positions matching TRBD1. The V and J ends lost 7 bases and 4 bases, in that order; junction bases with no gene match: 6. CDR1 LNHDA and CDR2 SQIVND come from the germline V gene (reference sequence). This CDR3 is built from 14 residues. The CDR3 spells CASNLDRANQPQHF. The CDR3 coding sequence is TGTGCCAGTAATCTGGACAGGGCGAATCAGCCCCAGCATTTT.

This chain links TRBV9 with TRBJ1-3; TRBD1 matches 7 bases. This CDR3 region has 14 residues. The germline gives CDR1 SGDLS, CDR2 YYNGEE. Trimming removed 2 bases from V and 4 bases from J; junction bases left unmatched: 3. The CDR3 DNA sequence: TGTGCCAGCAGCGTCCCGGGACAGGGAAACACCATATATTTT. It encodes CASSVPGQGNTIYF.

The chain couples TRBV5-4 to TRBJ2-5, with D possibly matching TRBD1 (7 bases). V was clipped by 5 bases and J by 3 bases, with 11 bases between them. CDR1 and CDR2 (germline): SGHNT, YYREEE (reference sequence). The CDR3 totals 13 residues. The CDR3 coding sequence is TGTGCCAGCAGGCGGGACAGAAAAGAGACCCAGTACTTC. It is translated as CASRRDRKETQYF.

The V call is TRBV11-2, the J call TRBJ1-1; perhaps TRBD1 as D (5 bases). This CDR3 contains 15 residues. Germline V gives CDR1 SGHAT, CDR2 FQNNGV. Trimming left V 4 bases short and J 0 bases short, with 12 bases between. The CDR3 sequence is CASSSRAGLNTEAFF. For the CDR3, the DNA is TGTGCCAGCAGCTCCAGGGCAGGTTTGAACACTGAAGCTTTCTTT.

The rearrangement links TRBV19 to TRBJ2-2; TRBD1 aligns across 8 bases. Germline V CDR1 and CDR2: LNHDA, SQIVND (reference sequence). J was trimmed by 1 base and V by 6 bases; bases with no gene match: 7. This CDR3 comprises 16 residues. CDR3 protein: CASRLTGQGNTGELFF. CDR3 nucleotide sequence: TGTGCCAGTAGACTAACAGGACAGGGGAACACCGGGGAGCTGTTTTTT.

The rearrangement links TRBV6-2 or TRBV6-3 to TRBJ2-5; 8 nucleotides align to TRBD2. V shed 2 bases and J 7 bases; nucleotides not matched to a gene: 9. This CDR3 is 15 amino acids long. Germline loops: CDR1 MNHEY, CDR2 SVGEGT. The CDR3 is CASSYGGLGMGTQYF. DNA of the CDR3: TGTGCCAGCAGTTACGGGGGACTAGGGATGGGGACCCAGTACTTC.

V usage is TRBV5-1 and J usage is TRBJ2-2, with 8 bases identical to TRBD1. V shed 4 bases, J shed 1 base, and the junction held 3 bases outside the gene matches. The CDR3 has 15 residues. Germline CDR1 and CDR2: SGHRS and YFSETQ. This chain's CDR3 is CASSPGTGNTGELFF. For the CDR3, the DNA is TGCGCCAGCAGCCCCGGGACAGGGAACACCGGGGAGCTGTTTTTT.

The chain uses TRBV11-3 and TRBJ2-6; no definite D call. This CDR3 has 13 residues. CDR1 SGHNT and CDR2 YENEEA come from the germline V gene. Trimming removed 7 bases from V and 0 bases from J, with 4 bases in between. The CDR3 spells CASKLSGANVLTF. Written as DNA, the CDR3 is TGTGCCAGCAAGCTCTCTGGGGCCAACGTCCTGACTTTC.

This chain links TRBV2 with TRBJ1-2; tentatively, D is TRBD1 (5 bases). Germline V gene data show CDR1 as SNHLY and CDR2 as FYNNEI. Trimming left V 5 bases short and J 7 bases short, with 11 bases between. The CDR3 runs to 12 residues. The CDR3 bases are TGTGCCAGCAGTTCAGGGTTGTCTGGCTACACCTTC. Translation gives CASSSGLSGYTF.

The J gene is TRBJ2-2, the V gene TRBV19; the match to TRBD1 covers 7 bases. Germline V gene sequence: CDR1 LNHDA, CDR2 SQIVND (reference sequence). Germline trimming cut 7 bases from V and 1 base from J; bases unmatched to any gene: 3. CDR3 length: 14 residues. The chain's CDR3 is CASNRGQNTGELFF. The CDR3 nucleotides read TGTGCCAGTAACAGGGGACAGAACACCGGGGAGCTGTTTTTT.

The genes are TRBV11-3 and TRBJ2-5, with 12 bases matching TRBD2. Germline V gives CDR1 SGHNT, CDR2 YENEEA. The CDR3 runs 17 residues. V shed 4 bases and J 6 bases; nucleotides not matched to a gene: 12. CDR3 in amino acids: CASSSRASGGAIQTQYF. CDR3 DNA: TGTGCCAGCAGCTCACGGGCTAGCGGGGGGGCCATTCAGACCCAGTACTTC.

The chain employs TRBV7-2 and TRBJ2-2; D ambiguous. The CDR3 totals 13 residues. Germline V gives CDR1 SGHTA, CDR2 FQGNSA. V lost 0 bases and J 5 bases, leaving 4 bases between the germline ends. CDR3 in DNA: TGTGCCAGCAGCTTAGCGCTAACCGGGGAGCTGTTTTTT. As protein: CASSLALTGELFF.

The chain couples TRBV2 to TRBJ2-6, with TRBD1 matching over 10 bases. V trimming: 6 bases; J trimming: 0 bases; junction bases outside the gene matches: 2. Germline lookup yields CDR1 SNHLY and CDR2 FYNNEI. The length of the CDR3 is 16 residues. CDR3 DNA sequence: TGTGCCAGCAGAAGGACAGGGGGCTCTGGGGCCAACGTCCTGACTTTC. Translation: CASRRTGGSGANVLTF.